This is a list of T cell receptor beta chains from one sample in a study of vaccination and CD4 T cells after COVID-19. One entry per CDR3 protein, called by TCRdb with MiXCR from the PCR reads. Among 15,000 to 20,000 distinct CDR3 sequences, around 50% were seen once, and the ten largest hold around 20%. Antigens for these TCRs are unknown. Sequences were derived from CD4+ T cells from blood, cultured in vitro, sampled about 7 months after SARS-CoV-2 vaccination. All receptors come from a human donor who had recovered from COVID-19. Each CDR3 is given with its conserved first and last residue. The D gene is left open where the match is weak. The size entry is marked missing in some rows and otherwise reads once, few, many or a size class.

d_call: .; clone_size: .; v_call: TRBV5-1; j_call: TRBJ1-2; cdr3_aa: CASSAGPLYGYTF; cdr3_nt: TGCGCCAGCAGCGCGGGACCGCTCTATGGCTACACCTTC
d_call: .; clone_size: .; v_call: TRBV7-2; j_call: TRBJ2-5; cdr3_aa: CASSLVANLQETQYF; cdr3_nt: TGTGCCAGCAGCTTAGTAGCGAACCTACAAGAGACCCAGTACTTC
d_call: .; clone_size: .; v_call: TRBV7-7; j_call: TRBJ2-3; cdr3_aa: CASSFSVADTQYF; cdr3_nt: TGTGCTAGCAGCTTTTCAGTCGCAGATACGCAGTATTTT
d_call: TRBD2; clone_size: .; v_call: TRBV20-1; j_call: TRBJ2-5; cdr3_aa: CSAITGGETQYF; cdr3_nt: TGCAGTGCTATTACCGGGGGGGAGACCCAGTACTTC
d_call: TRBD2; clone_size: .; v_call: TRBV7-2; j_call: TRBJ2-7; cdr3_aa: CASSLPSGRSTYEQYF; cdr3_nt: TGTGCCAGCAGCTTACCTAGCGGGAGGTCCACCTACGAGCAGTACTTC
d_call: TRBD1; clone_size: .; v_call: TRBV5-1; j_call: TRBJ1-6; cdr3_aa: CASSLTGGWAPLHF; cdr3_nt: TGCGCCAGCAGCTTGACAGGGGGCTGGGCACCCCTCCACTTT
d_call: TRBD2; clone_size: once; v_call: TRBV4-1; j_call: TRBJ2-7; cdr3_aa: CASSQTTSGGPVGEQYF; cdr3_nt: TGCGCCAGCAGCCAGACCACTAGCGGGGGGCCGGTCGGCGAGCAGTACTTC
d_call: TRBD1; clone_size: few; v_call: TRBV20-1; j_call: TRBJ1-6; cdr3_aa: CSARVGTGDSPLHF; cdr3_nt: TGCAGTGCTAGAGTGGGGACAGGAGATTCACCCCTCCACTTT
d_call: .; clone_size: .; v_call: TRBV20-1; j_call: TRBJ1-1; cdr3_aa: CSALINTEAFF; cdr3_nt: TGCAGTGCTTTGATCAACACTGAAGCTTTCTTT
d_call: .; clone_size: .; v_call: TRBV7-2; j_call: TRBJ1-4; cdr3_aa: CASSLDWGAGEKLFF; cdr3_nt: TGTGCCAGCAGCTTAGACTGGGGGGCGGGTGAAAAACTGTTTTTT
d_call: .; clone_size: .; v_call: TRBV6-5; j_call: TRBJ1-5; cdr3_aa: CASSYSVFSNQPQHF; cdr3_nt: TGTGCCAGCAGTTATTCGGTGTTTAGCAATCAGCCCCAGCATTTT
d_call: .; clone_size: .; v_call: TRBV7-3; j_call: TRBJ2-1; cdr3_aa: CASSLDHNEQFF; cdr3_nt: TGTGCCAGCAGTTTGGACCACAATGAGCAGTTCTTC
d_call: .; clone_size: few; v_call: TRBV20-1; j_call: TRBJ2-1; cdr3_aa: CSAEGGRENNEQFF; cdr3_nt: TGCAGTGCTGAAGGTGGGCGGGAAAACAATGAGCAGTTCTTC
d_call: .; clone_size: few; v_call: TRBV20-1; j_call: TRBJ2-2; cdr3_aa: CSARDLDLTGELFF; cdr3_nt: TGCAGTGCTAGAGACCTCGACTTGACCGGGGAGCTGTTTTTT
d_call: .; clone_size: .; v_call: TRBV6-1; j_call: TRBJ1-2; cdr3_aa: CASGGRNYGYTF; cdr3_nt: TGTGCCAGCGGAGGTAGGAACTATGGCTACACCTTC
d_call: TRBD1; clone_size: .; v_call: TRBV19; j_call: TRBJ1-5; cdr3_aa: CASTKGGRGLRQPQHF; cdr3_nt: TGTGCCAGTACCAAGGGGGGCAGGGGGCTACGACAGCCCCAGCATTTT
d_call: TRBD1; clone_size: few; v_call: TRBV15; j_call: TRBJ1-2; cdr3_aa: CATSRDRGYYGYTF; cdr3_nt: TGTGCCACCAGCCGGGACAGGGGGTACTATGGCTACACCTTC
d_call: .; clone_size: .; v_call: TRBV27; j_call: TRBJ2-5; cdr3_aa: CASSFPAGAQYF; cdr3_nt: TGTGCCAGCAGTTTTCCCGCAGGGGCCCAGTACTTC
d_call: .; clone_size: .; v_call: TRBV7-3; j_call: TRBJ2-5; cdr3_aa: CASSLEVEAKETQYF; cdr3_nt: TGTGCCAGCAGCTTAGAGGTGGAGGCTAAAGAGACCCAGTACTTC
d_call: TRBD2; clone_size: .; v_call: TRBV6-2/TRBV6-3; j_call: TRBJ2-7; cdr3_aa: CASRPLAATLPPYEQYF; cdr3_nt: TGTGCCAGCAGACCACTAGCGGCCACCTTACCGCCCTACGAGCAGTACTTC
d_call: .; clone_size: .; v_call: TRBV19; j_call: TRBJ2-1; cdr3_aa: CASSIPGDKQFF; cdr3_nt: TGTGCCAGTAGTATCCCGGGGGATAAGCAGTTCTTC
d_call: .; clone_size: few; v_call: TRBV20-1; j_call: TRBJ1-5; cdr3_aa: CSASEPKGHYSNQPQHF; cdr3_nt: TGCAGTGCTAGCGAGCCTAAGGGACATTATAGCAATCAGCCCCAGCATTTT
d_call: TRBD2; clone_size: few; v_call: TRBV6-1; j_call: TRBJ2-1; cdr3_aa: CASRERLAGEYNEQFF; cdr3_nt: TGTGCCAGCAGGGAAAGACTAGCGGGGGAGTACAATGAGCAGTTCTTC
d_call: .; clone_size: .; v_call: TRBV7-9; j_call: TRBJ2-7; cdr3_aa: CASSLARVGEQYF; cdr3_nt: TGTGCCAGCAGCTTAGCCAGAGTCGGGGAGCAGTACTTC
d_call: .; clone_size: medium-sized; v_call: TRBV15; j_call: TRBJ1-1; cdr3_aa: CATSRGGSMNTEAFF; cdr3_nt: TGTGCCACCAGCAGAGGCGGATCCATGAACACTGAAGCTTTCTTT
d_call: .; clone_size: .; v_call: TRBV4-2; j_call: TRBJ1-5; cdr3_aa: CASSRGQGGNSNQPQHF; cdr3_nt: TGTGCCAGCAGCCGGGGGCAGGGCGGGAATAGCAATCAGCCCCAGCATTTT
d_call: TRBD1; clone_size: .; v_call: TRBV20-1; j_call: TRBJ2-2; cdr3_aa: CSAPGQANTGELFF; cdr3_nt: TGCAGTGCCCCGGGACAGGCGAACACCGGGGAGCTGTTTTTT
d_call: .; clone_size: .; v_call: TRBV12-3/TRBV12-4; j_call: TRBJ1-5; cdr3_aa: CASSLSGLLEPQHF; cdr3_nt: TGTGCCAGCAGTTTATCAGGGCTCCTTGAGCCCCAGCATTTT
d_call: .; clone_size: .; v_call: TRBV18; j_call: TRBJ2-2; cdr3_aa: CASRLQGNTGELFF; cdr3_nt: TGTGCCAGCCGACTGCAGGGGAACACCGGGGAGCTGTTTTTT
d_call: .; clone_size: .; v_call: TRBV20-1; j_call: TRBJ1-2; cdr3_aa: CSASDRTASEGGYTF; cdr3_nt: TGCAGTGCTAGCGATCGGACGGCGTCTGAAGGGGGCTACACCTTC
d_call: TRBD1; clone_size: .; v_call: TRBV6-5; j_call: TRBJ1-2; cdr3_aa: CASSYSSGQRGQNYGYTF; cdr3_nt: TGTGCCAGCAGTTACTCGTCGGGACAGAGGGGGCAGAACTATGGCTACACCTTC
d_call: .; clone_size: .; v_call: TRBV19; j_call: TRBJ1-2; cdr3_aa: CASSIVPTGRDYGYTF; cdr3_nt: TGTGCCAGTAGTATAGTCCCTACAGGGAGGGACTATGGCTACACCTTC
d_call: .; clone_size: .; v_call: TRBV7-9; j_call: TRBJ2-1; cdr3_aa: CASSLVGVAEQFF; cdr3_nt: TGTGCCAGCAGCTTAGTTGGAGTAGCGGAGCAGTTCTTC
d_call: TRBD1; clone_size: .; v_call: TRBV20-1; j_call: TRBJ1-2; cdr3_aa: CSAREDSRTGGNYGYTF; cdr3_nt: TGCAGTGCTAGGGAGGATTCCAGGACAGGGGGTAACTATGGCTACACCTTC
d_call: .; clone_size: few; v_call: TRBV7-3; j_call: TRBJ2-3; cdr3_aa: CASSPGLQSDTQYF; cdr3_nt: TGTGCCAGCAGCCCAGGACTACAATCAGATACGCAGTATTTT
d_call: TRBD1; clone_size: few; v_call: TRBV20-1; j_call: TRBJ1-2; cdr3_aa: CSARDVGTGGGPGYGYTF; cdr3_nt: TGCAGTGCTAGAGATGTTGGGACAGGGGGCGGCCCCGGCTATGGCTACACCTTC
d_call: .; clone_size: medium-sized; v_call: TRBV7-8; j_call: TRBJ2-2; cdr3_aa: CASRWLGGELFF; cdr3_nt: TGTGCCAGCAGATGGCTCGGCGGGGAGCTGTTTTTT
d_call: TRBD2; clone_size: .; v_call: TRBV20-1; j_call: TRBJ2-2; cdr3_aa: CSALQPGLAGELFF; cdr3_nt: TGCAGTGCCCTACAGCCGGGACTAGCCGGGGAGCTGTTTTTT
d_call: TRBD1; clone_size: .; v_call: TRBV20-1; j_call: TRBJ1-1; cdr3_aa: CSASNPGQGGTEAFF; cdr3_nt: TGCAGTGCTTCGAACCCGGGACAGGGGGGAACTGAAGCTTTCTTT
d_call: .; clone_size: .; v_call: TRBV6-1; j_call: TRBJ1-6; cdr3_aa: CASSEYVVSPLHF; cdr3_nt: TGTGCCAGCAGTGAATATGTGGTTTCACCCCTCCACTTT
d_call: .; clone_size: .; v_call: TRBV18; j_call: TRBJ1-1; cdr3_aa: CASSPQTGWDTEAFF; cdr3_nt: TGTGCCAGCTCACCACAGACGGGGTGGGACACTGAAGCTTTCTTT
d_call: .; clone_size: .; v_call: TRBV7-9; j_call: TRBJ1-1; cdr3_aa: CASSFSGTNTEAFF; cdr3_nt: TGTGCCAGCAGCTTCTCCGGGACGAACACTGAAGCTTTCTTT
d_call: .; clone_size: .; v_call: TRBV15; j_call: TRBJ1-4; cdr3_aa: CATSIRQGQNEKLFF; cdr3_nt: TGTGCCACCAGCATTCGCCAGGGGCAGAATGAAAAACTGTTTTTT
d_call: .; clone_size: few; v_call: TRBV6-1; j_call: TRBJ1-5; cdr3_aa: CASLGFTGYQPQHF; cdr3_nt: TGTGCCAGCCTTGGCTTCACAGGGTATCAGCCCCAGCATTTT
d_call: .; clone_size: .; v_call: TRBV15; j_call: TRBJ1-5; cdr3_aa: CATSRILVQPQHF; cdr3_nt: TGTGCCACCAGCAGGATCTTGGTTCAGCCCCAGCATTTT
d_call: TRBD2; clone_size: few; v_call: TRBV7-8; j_call: TRBJ2-2; cdr3_aa: CASSLLLLAENTGELFF; cdr3_nt: TGTGCCAGCAGCTTACTTCTCCTAGCGGAAAACACCGGGGAGCTGTTTTTT
d_call: TRBD1; clone_size: few; v_call: TRBV7-9; j_call: TRBJ2-1; cdr3_aa: CASSSGTGDNEQFF; cdr3_nt: TGTGCCAGCAGCTCCGGGACAGGGGACAATGAGCAGTTCTTC
d_call: TRBD1; clone_size: .; v_call: TRBV5-1; j_call: TRBJ1-5; cdr3_aa: CASSLQGIGSNQPQHF; cdr3_nt: TGCGCCAGCAGCTTACAGGGGATCGGCAGCAATCAGCCCCAGCATTTT
d_call: .; clone_size: .; v_call: TRBV6-1; j_call: TRBJ2-3; cdr3_aa: CASSEAAGVRTDTQYF; cdr3_nt: TGTGCCAGCAGTGAAGCGGCAGGGGTACGAACAGATACGCAGTATTTT
d_call: TRBD1; clone_size: .; v_call: TRBV18; j_call: TRBJ2-7; cdr3_aa: CASSPYSFATGAEQYF; cdr3_nt: TGTGCCAGCTCACCGTACTCGTTTGCGACAGGGGCCGAGCAGTACTTC
d_call: TRBD2; clone_size: few; v_call: TRBV19; j_call: TRBJ2-1; cdr3_aa: CASSIGTSSYNEQFF; cdr3_nt: TGTGCCAGTAGTATAGGGACTAGCTCCTACAATGAGCAGTTCTTC
d_call: TRBD1; clone_size: few; v_call: TRBV6-1; j_call: TRBJ2-3; cdr3_aa: CASRFQGARTDTQYF; cdr3_nt: TGTGCCAGCAGATTCCAGGGGGCTAGGACAGATACGCAGTATTTT
d_call: TRBD2; clone_size: .; v_call: TRBV5-4; j_call: TRBJ2-7; cdr3_aa: CASSRRTSPYEQYF; cdr3_nt: TGTGCCAGCAGCCGCCGGACTAGCCCCTACGAGCAGTACTTC
d_call: .; clone_size: .; v_call: TRBV4-3; j_call: TRBJ2-3; cdr3_aa: CASSQAISGGETDTQYF; cdr3_nt: TGCGCCAGCAGCCAAGCTATATCTGGAGGTGAGACAGATACGCAGTATTTT
d_call: .; clone_size: .; v_call: TRBV6-1; j_call: TRBJ2-1; cdr3_aa: CASNTPYPADEQFF; cdr3_nt: TGTGCCAGCAATACGCCCTATCCAGCGGATGAGCAGTTCTTC